These 30 T cell receptor beta chains share one sample of origin, sequenced in a study of blood T cell repertoires in COVID-19. Profiled with immunoSEQ multiplex PCR; TCRdb holds only in-frame clones, not every one. The sample has about 140,000 clones; around 80% are singletons. Material: PBMCs or T cells enriched from blood (not recorded which). All receptors come from a woman aged 50 to 60 who had recovered from COVID-19.

The chain links TRBV7-9 to TRBJ2-3; 7 bases match TRBD1. Germline trimming cut 4 bases from V and 3 bases from J; bases unmatched to any gene: 10. Per the germline V gene, CDR1 is SEHNR and CDR2 is FQNEAQ (reference sequence). CDR3 length equals 16 residues. Here the CDR3 DNA reads TGTGCCAGCAGCTCCCCGGGACAGCGATTAACAGATACGCAGTATTTT. Translated, it gives CASSSPGQRLTDTQYF.

This sequence joins TRBV4-2 and TRBJ2-7; TRBD2 matches 10 bases. Germline assignment: CDR1 LGHNA and CDR2 YNFKEQ. V shed 0 bases and J 2 bases; nucleotides not matched to a gene: 4. CDR3 length: 16 amino acids. The CDR3 loop reads CASSQDWTSGAYEQYF. CDR3 coding DNA: TGTGCCAGCAGCCAAGATTGGACTAGCGGAGCCTACGAGCAGTACTTC.

By share, this clone counts as medium-sized. The J gene is TRBJ1-1, the V gene TRBV29-1; D gene unclear. CDR3 size: 12 residues. The V end was cut by 4 bases, the J end by 1 base, with 7 bases between. The germline gives CDR1 SQVTM, CDR2 ANQGSEA. The CDR3: CSVVGGNTEAFF. CDR3 DNA sequence: TGCAGCGTTGTGGGAGGGAACACTGAAGCTTTCTTT.

The chain joins TRBV18 to TRBJ2-5; 10 bases match TRBD1. V dropped 6 bases and J dropped 5; count of bases not matched to a gene: 9. CDR1 and CDR2 from the germline V gene are KGHSH and LQKENI. The CDR3 sequence is 15 residues long. This chain's CDR3 is CASSLGTGAWETQYF. Written as DNA, the CDR3 is TGTGCCAGCTCCCTCGGGACAGGGGCTTGGGAGACCCAGTACTTC.

This clone has only a few counts. J is TRBJ2-1 and V is TRBV29-1; TRBD2 matches at 15 bases. CDR1 is SQVTM and CDR2 is ANQGSEA in the germline V gene. The V segment lost 5 bases and the J segment 15 bases; nucleotides outside the gene matches: 8. CDR3 length: 13 amino acids. CDR3 bases: TGCAGCGTTACACGGACTAGCGGGGGGGCGTGGTTCTTC. Its translation: CSVTRTSGGAWFF.

The chain recombines TRBV19 with TRBJ1-6; unclear D gene. Germline lookup yields CDR1 LNHDA and CDR2 SQIVND (reference sequence). The CDR3 is made up of 14 amino acids. Trimming removed 4 bases at V and 7 bases at J, with 11 bases between. Written as DNA, the CDR3 is TGTGCCAGTAGTACTTATGGAGGGAATTCACCCCTCCACTTT. Protein product: CASSTYGGNSPLHF.

CDR3: CASSRLGGTEAFF. The CDR3 region has the DNA TGTGCCAGTAGTCGCCTCGGAGGCACTGAAGCTTTCTTT. This rearrangement joins TRBV19 to TRBJ1-1; no definite D call. CDR3 length: 13 residues. V was trimmed by 5 bases and J by 4 bases, leaving 11 bases between them. CDR1 and CDR2 from the germline V gene are LNHDA and SQIVND (reference sequence).

The chain joins TRBV24-1 to TRBJ1-5, with no clear D. The CDR3 consists of 14 residues. V gave up 0 bases and J gave up 4 bases, with 6 bases separating them. The germline CDR1 and CDR2 sequences are KGHDR and SFDVKD. The CDR3 DNA sequence: TGTGCCACCAGTGATTTGGGAGGTAATCAGCCCCAGCATTTT. Encoded protein: CATSDLGGNQPQHF.

This chain connects TRBV7-2 to TRBJ2-1, with D possibly TRBD2 on 5 matching bases. This CDR3 is 13 amino acids long. Between the trimmed V and J ends, which lost 2 bases and 9 bases, there was a span of 11 bases. CDR1 is SGHTA and CDR2 is FQGNSA in the germline V gene. In DNA, the CDR3 is TGTGCCAGCAGCTTAAAGGGTCGGGGTGAGCAGTTCTTC. Translation: CASSLKGRGEQFF.

This chain uses TRBV6-1 with TRBJ2-3, with 12 bases matching TRBD2. Trimming removed 4 bases from V and 1 base from J; junction bases left unmatched: 3. The CDR3 totals 16 residues. The germline gives CDR1 MNHNS, CDR2 SASEGT. CDR3 DNA: TGTGCCAGCAGTGTTCTAGCGGGGGGGGGCACAGATACGCAGTATTTT. Translating it yields CASSVLAGGGTDTQYF.

The count of this clone is one. The chain couples TRBV5-1 to TRBJ1-2, with TRBD1 matching over 7 bases. The V and J ends lost 2 bases and 1 base, in that order; junction bases with no gene match: 2. Germline CDR1 SGHRS, CDR2 YFSETQ. The CDR3 length is 14 residues. CDR3 DNA sequence: TGCGCCAGCAGCTTTGACAGGGATAACTATGGCTACACCTTC. It specifies CASSFDRDNYGYTF.

The gene calls are TRBV12-3 or TRBV12-4 and TRBJ2-3; D perhaps matches TRBD2 (7 bases). V was shortened by 11 bases and J by 2 bases, with 14 bases between the two germline ends. CDR3 length: 13 amino acids. CDR3 bases: TGTGCCCTAAAAGGGGGGGCCACAGATACGCAGTATTTT. Its protein product is CALKGGATDTQYF.

The genes are TRBV23-1 and TRBJ2-3; D not certain. TRBV23-1 is annotated as an ORF whose role is uncertain. Trimming removed 6 bases from V and 1 base from J, with 11 bases in between. This CDR3 is built from 14 residues. CDR3: CASSPTWGTDTQYF. For the CDR3, the DNA is TGCGCCAGCAGCCCGACATGGGGCACAGATACGCAGTATTTT.

The chain carries TRBV28 and TRBJ1-5; no definite D call. Germline CDR1 MDHEN, CDR2 SYDVKM. CDR3 length: 13 residues. The V end was cut by 7 bases, the J end by 0 bases, with 7 bases between. CDR3 sequence (DNA): TGTGCCAGCACCAGGTATAGCAATCAGCCCCAGCATTTT. Translation gives CASTRYSNQPQHF. The variable domain in full, with the rest retrieved from reference TRBV28 and TRBJ1-5, is DVKVTQSSRYLVKRTGEKVFLECVQDMDHENMFWYRQDPGLGLRLIYFSYDVKMKEKGDIPEGYSVSREKKERFSLILESASTNQTSMYLCASTRYSNQPQHFGDGTRLSIL.

V usage is TRBV30 and J usage is TRBJ1-4; D gene unclear. V was pared by 2 bases and J by 8 bases, with 9 bases between. The CDR3 totals 12 residues. The germline CDR1 and CDR2 sequences are GTSNPN and SVGIG (reference sequence). The CDR3 region is CAWSTGGEKLFF. In DNA form, the CDR3 reads TGTGCCTGGAGTACGGGAGGCGAAAAACTGTTTTTT.

The chain recombines TRBV25-1 with TRBJ2-7; D remains unclear. This CDR3 is 13 amino acids long. V was pared by 4 bases and J by 1 base, with 8 bases between. Germline-derived CDR1 and CDR2 are MGHDK and SYGVNS. The CDR3 is CASSVTGSYEQYV. CDR3 sequence (DNA): TGTGCCAGCAGTGTAACGGGTTCCTACGAGCAGTACGTC.

V and J are TRBV5-1 and TRBJ2-7, with 8 bases aligning to TRBD1. CDR3 size: 14 residues. Germline V lookup: CDR1 SGHRS, CDR2 YFSETQ. After removal of 2 bases from V and 6 bases from J, the junction contained 7 bases not matched to a gene. The CDR3 loop reads CASSLGDRGGEQYF. The CDR3 DNA is TGCGCCAGCAGCTTAGGTGACAGGGGTGGCGAGCAGTACTTC. The full variable domain, in which reference TRBV5-1 and TRBJ2-7 provide the parts outside the CDR3, is KAGVTQTPRYLIKTRGQQVTLSCSPISGHRSVSWYQQTPGQGLQFLFEYFSETQRNKGNFPGRFSGRQFSNSRSEMNVSTLELGDSALYLCASSLGDRGGEQYFGPGTRLTVT.

J is TRBJ1-5 and V is TRBV19, with unresolved D. This CDR3 is built from 14 residues. Germline CDR1 and CDR2: LNHDA and SQIVND (reference sequence). V gave up 2 bases and J gave up 0 bases, with 5 bases separating them. Written as DNA, the CDR3 is TGTGCCAGTAGTATAAATCATAGCAATCAGCCCCAGCATTTT. Its translation is CASSINHSNQPQHF.

The chain combines TRBV11-2 with TRBJ1-6; D is unresolved. V was clipped by 7 bases and J by 2 bases, with 15 bases between them. This CDR3 has 16 amino acids. Germline loops: CDR1 SGHAT, CDR2 FQNNGV. CDR3 amino acids: CASKIGRSAYNSPLHF. The CDR3 region has the DNA TGTGCCAGCAAGATTGGGAGGTCGGCCTATAATTCACCCCTCCACTTT.

This chain connects TRBV5-1 to TRBJ2-3; TRBD2 matches at 12 bases. Trimming took 0 bases from V and 3 from J; bases not matched to a gene: 5. The germline V gene has CDR1 SGHRS and CDR2 YFSETQ. This CDR3 region has 17 residues. CDR3 sequence: CASSLGRLAGDTDTQYF. As DNA, the CDR3 is TGCGCCAGCAGCTTGGGGCGACTAGCGGGGGATACAGATACGCAGTATTTT.

The V gene is TRBV24-1, the J gene TRBJ1-5, with D unclear. The germline V gene encodes CDR1 KGHDR and CDR2 SFDVKD. Deletions cut 5 bases from V and 5 bases from J, with 12 bases between. The CDR3 is made up of 14 amino acids. The CDR3 nucleotides read TGTGCCACCAGTGTCGCGGGATGGGATCAGCCCCAGCATTTT. Protein: CATSVAGWDQPQHF.

This clone was counted a few times. This chain joins TRBV18 and TRBJ2-5; D is perhaps TRBD2 (5 bases). Looked up from germline, CDR1 is KGHSH and CDR2 is LQKENI. This CDR3 is built from 15 residues. Between the trimmed V and J ends, which lost 2 bases and 3 bases, there was a span of 13 bases. In DNA, the CDR3 is TGTGCCAGCTCACCATTCACGGGAACGGAAGAGACCCAGTACTTC. Protein sequence: CASSPFTGTEETQYF.

This clone was recorded a few times. The chain has TRBV5-4 and TRBJ1-2, with unresolved D. Germline CDR1 SGHNT, CDR2 YYREEE (reference sequence). The CDR3 extends over 14 amino acids. The V and J ends lost 4 bases and 5 bases respectively, with 15 bases between them. The CDR3 loop is CASSPGGFLYGYTF. The CDR3 DNA is TGTGCCAGCAGCCCCGGAGGCTTTTTGTATGGCTACACCTTC.

The chain links TRBV7-2 to TRBJ1-3, with 9 bases lining up with TRBD1. Per the germline V gene, CDR1 is SGHTA and CDR2 is FQGNSA. With V trimmed by 4 bases and J by 8 bases, 12 bases remained unmatched. CDR3 length: 16 amino acids. CDR3: CASSSQTGQGWDTIYF. CDR3 coding DNA: TGTGCCAGCAGCTCTCAGACCGGACAGGGGTGGGACACCATATATTTT.

The chain carries TRBV28 and TRBJ2-5; 7 positions match TRBD2. CDR1 is MDHEN and CDR2 is SYDVKM in the germline V gene. J gave up 5 bases and V 1 base, and 7 bases lay outside the gene matches. The CDR3 sequence is 15 residues long. The CDR3 spells CASSLLGQGGETQYF. In DNA form, the CDR3 reads TGTGCCAGCAGTTTATTGGGGCAGGGAGGGGAGACCCAGTACTTC.

The V gene is TRBV10-3, the J gene TRBJ1-4, with 9 bases matching TRBD1. This CDR3 contains 16 residues. Germline V gene lookup returns CDR1 ENHRY and CDR2 SYGVKD. J gave up 2 bases and V 6 bases, and 7 bases lay outside the gene matches. This chain's CDR3 is CAIRPGQGTTNEKLFF. The CDR3, as DNA: TGTGCCATCAGGCCGGGACAGGGAACGACTAATGAAAAACTGTTTTTT.

The chain joins TRBV18 to TRBJ1-1, with 12 bases fitting TRBD1. V lost 3 bases, J lost 5 bases, and 4 bases stayed unmatched. Germline V CDR1 and CDR2: KGHSH, LQKENI. The CDR3 is made up of 15 amino acids. The CDR3 nucleotides read TGTGCCAGCTCACCGGGACAGGGGGCAGAAACTGAAGCTTTCTTT. Its translation: CASSPGQGAETEAFF.

V usage is TRBV3-1 (or the pseudogene TRBV3-2) and J usage is TRBJ1-4; D may be TRBD1 (5 bases). This CDR3 contains 17 residues. Germline-derived CDR1 and CDR2 are LGHDT and YNNKEL (reference sequence). Trimming removed 0 bases at V and 7 bases at J, with 18 bases between. CDR3 nucleotide sequence: TGTGCCAGCAGCCAAGACCCTGGACGGGCCCAGGGTGAAAAACTGTTTTTT. Protein product: CASSQDPGRAQGEKLFF.

This chain links TRBV6-5 with TRBJ2-1; 11 bases match TRBD2. Germline V gene sequence: CDR1 MNHEY, CDR2 SVGAGI. J lost 6 bases, V lost 1 base, and 5 bases had no gene match. This CDR3 is built from 16 residues. The CDR3 coding sequence is TGTGCCAGCAGTTACTTAGCGGGGGGGCTAGGCAATGAGCAGTTCTTC. It translates to CASSYLAGGLGNEQFF.

CDR3 nucleotide sequence: TGCGCCAGCAGTGGAGGGTACACTGAAGCTTTCTTT. As protein: CASSGGYTEAFF. The chain links TRBV10-1 to TRBJ1-1, with D unresolved. This CDR3 has 12 residues. CDR1 and CDR2 from the germline V gene are WNHNN and SYGVQD (reference sequence). The ends were cut back, 4 bases at V and 3 bases at J, with 6 bases in the middle.